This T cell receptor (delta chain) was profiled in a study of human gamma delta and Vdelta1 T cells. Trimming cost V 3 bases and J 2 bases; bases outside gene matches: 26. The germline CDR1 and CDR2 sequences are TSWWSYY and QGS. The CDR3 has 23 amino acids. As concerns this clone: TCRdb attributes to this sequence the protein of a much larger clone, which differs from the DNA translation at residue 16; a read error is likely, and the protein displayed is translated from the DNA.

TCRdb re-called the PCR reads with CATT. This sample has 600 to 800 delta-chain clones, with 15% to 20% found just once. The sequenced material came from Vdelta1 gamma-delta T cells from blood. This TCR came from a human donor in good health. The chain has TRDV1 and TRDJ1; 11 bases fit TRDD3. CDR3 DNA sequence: TGTGCTCTTGGGGACGCGGGTCATCCTACCGTTGGGGGATACGCCGGTGTGACCGATAAACTCATCTTT. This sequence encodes CALGDAGHPTVGGYAGVTDKLIF.